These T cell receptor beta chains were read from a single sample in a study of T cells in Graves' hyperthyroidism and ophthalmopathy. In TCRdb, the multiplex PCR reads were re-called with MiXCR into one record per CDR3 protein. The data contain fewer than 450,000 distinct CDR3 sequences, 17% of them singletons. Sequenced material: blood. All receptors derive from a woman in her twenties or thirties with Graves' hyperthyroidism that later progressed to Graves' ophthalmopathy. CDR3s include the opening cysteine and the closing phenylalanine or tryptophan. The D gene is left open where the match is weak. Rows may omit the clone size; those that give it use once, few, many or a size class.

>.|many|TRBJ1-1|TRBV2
CASRGGPSIEAFF
TGTGCCAGCAGAGGGGGGCCAAGCATTGAAGCTTTCTTT
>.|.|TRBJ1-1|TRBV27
CASSSNLGGGYGEAFF
TGTGCCAGCAGTTCGAACTTAGGGGGGGGGTATGGTGAAGCTTTCTTT
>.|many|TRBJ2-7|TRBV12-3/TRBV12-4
CASSFSRRVPLYEQYF
TGTGCCAGCAGTTTTAGCCGAAGGGTCCCCCTCTACGAGCAGTACTTC
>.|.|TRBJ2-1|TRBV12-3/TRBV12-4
CASGEGGAPYNEQFF
TGTGCCAGCGGTGAGGGCGGGGCCCCCTACAATGAGCAGTTCTTC
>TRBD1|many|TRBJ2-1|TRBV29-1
CSVGGQGASGSYNEQFF
TGCAGCGTTGGGGGACAGGGGGCATCTGGGTCCTACAATGAGCAGTTCTTC
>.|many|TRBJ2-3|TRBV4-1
CASSPHPKEADTQYF
TGCGCCAGCAGCCCCCACCCGAAAGAGGCAGATACGCAGTATTTT
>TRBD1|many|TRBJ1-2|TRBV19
CASSTRDSFYGYTF
TGTGCCAGTAGTACCCGGGACAGTTTCTATGGCTACACCTTC
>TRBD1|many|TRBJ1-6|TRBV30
CAWRDHRGTPLHF
TGTGCCTGGAGGGATCACAGGGGTACACCCCTCCACTTT
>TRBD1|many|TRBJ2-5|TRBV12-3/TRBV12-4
CASSKRSTGEETQYF
TGTGCCAGCAGTAAAAGGTCCACAGGGGAAGAGACCCAGTACTTC
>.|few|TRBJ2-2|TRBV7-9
CASSPVLPNTGELFF
TGTGCCAGCAGCCCCGTGCTTCCGAACACCGGGGAGCTGTTTTTT
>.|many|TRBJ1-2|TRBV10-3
CAISPGGNYGYTF
TGTGCCATCAGTCCCGGTGGGAACTATGGCTACACCTTC
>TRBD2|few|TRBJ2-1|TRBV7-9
CASSQTGGEQFF
TGTGCCAGCAGCCAAACGGGGGGTGAGCAGTTCTTC
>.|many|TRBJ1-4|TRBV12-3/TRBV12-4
CASSSYEKLFF
TGTGCCAGCAGTTCTTATGAAAAACTGTTTTTT
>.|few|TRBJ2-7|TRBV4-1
CASSQVGVHEQYF
TGCGCCAGCAGCCAGGTCGGGGTACACGAGCAGTACTTC
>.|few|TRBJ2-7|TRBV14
CASSQGGRGRYEQYF
TGTGCCAGCAGCCAAGGCGGAAGGGGCAGGTACGAGCAGTACTTC
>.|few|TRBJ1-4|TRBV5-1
CASSLEPVTNEKLFF
TGCGCCAGCAGCTTGGAGCCGGTAACTAATGAAAAACTGTTTTTT
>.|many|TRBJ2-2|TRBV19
CASSSRDGDTGELFF
TGTGCCAGTAGTTCCCGGGACGGAGACACCGGGGAGCTGTTTTTT
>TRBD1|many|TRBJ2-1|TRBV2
CASSPGQGSYNEQFF
TGTGCCAGCAGCCCTGGACAGGGGTCGTACAATGAGCAGTTCTTC
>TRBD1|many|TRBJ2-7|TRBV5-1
CASSFGTGSAEQYF
TGCGCCAGCAGCTTCGGGACAGGGTCCGCCGAGCAGTACTTC
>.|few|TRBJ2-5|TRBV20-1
CSAKGGGKETQYF
TGCAGTGCTAAGGGTGGGGGGAAAGAGACCCAGTACTTC